Below are 10 T cell receptor beta chains sequenced from a single sample in a study of blood T cells in healthy people across ages. The use of a sample-barcoded 5' primer and a J-beta primer mix characterized a second PCR of 7 to 11 cycles. TCRdb passed the 5' RACE reads through MiXCR, listing each CDR3 protein once. The sample has about 1.5 million distinct CDR3 sequences; roughly 43% are singletons. Input material: blood. The receptors shown here come from a woman under 30 in good health.

Ten or more counts support this clonotype. The J gene is TRBJ1-1, the V gene TRBV20-1; D might be TRBD1 (6 bases). The germline V and J ends were trimmed by 3 bases and 4 bases, with 9 bases remaining between them. Germline V gene sequence: CDR1 DFQATT, CDR2 SNEGSKA (reference sequence). The CDR3 covers 12 residues. The CDR3 region has the DNA TGCAGTGCTAGGAGGGGGGGCACTGAAGCTTTCTTT. Translation gives CSARRGGTEAFF.

V and J are TRBV5-6 and TRBJ2-3; 7 nucleotides agree with TRBD2. CDR3 length equals 15 residues. Germline CDR1 and CDR2: SGHDT and YYEEEE. The V segment lost 1 base and the J segment 4 bases; nucleotides outside the gene matches: 6. CDR3 loop: CASSLLASGADTQYF. DNA of the CDR3: TGTGCCAGCAGCTTGTTGGCTAGCGGAGCAGATACGCAGTATTTT.

This clonotype was counted a few times. The V and J genes are TRBV5-6 and TRBJ1-2; no definite D call. The length of the CDR3 is 16 residues. V lost 2 bases and J 1 base, leaving 15 bases between the germline ends. Germline values: CDR1 SGHDT, CDR2 YYEEEE. The CDR3 here is CASSFYPGVINYGYTF. In nucleotides, the CDR3 is TGTGCCAGCAGCTTCTACCCAGGAGTTATTAACTATGGCTACACCTTC.

The chain combines TRBV16 with TRBJ1-2; maybe TRBD1 (6 bases). The CDR3 is 15 residues long. Trimming shortened V by 2 bases and J by 6 bases, and 16 bases separated the two germline ends. Germline-derived CDR1 and CDR2 are KGHSY and FQNENV. This chain's CDR3 is CASSQGGPGVDGYTF. Written as DNA, the CDR3 is TGTGCCAGCAGCCAAGGGGGGCCGGGAGTCGATGGCTACACCTTC.

In its sample, this clonotype was seen a few times. The V and J genes are TRBV9 and TRBJ1-2, with 9 bases lining up with TRBD1. The CDR3 loop spans 13 amino acids. The V segment lost 4 bases and the J segment 13 bases; nucleotides outside the gene matches: 11. CDR1 SGDLS and CDR2 YYNGEE come from the germline V gene. The CDR3: CASSKPGTGLFTF. CDR3 nucleotides: TGTGCCAGCAGCAAACCAGGGACAGGGCTATTCACCTTC.

The rearrangement links TRBV7-2 to TRBJ1-5, with D perhaps TRBD1 (6 bases). CDR1 is SGHTA and CDR2 is FQGNSA in the germline V gene. The V and J ends lost 5 bases and 0 bases respectively, with 11 bases between them. The CDR3 covers 15 residues. The CDR3 DNA is TGTGCCAGCAGCCGAGGGGGGAATAGCAATCAGCCCCAGCATTTT. Residues: CASSRGGNSNQPQHF.

For this clonotype: A much larger clone differs by one base, so this may be a read error. V and J are TRBV6-2 or TRBV6-3 and TRBJ2-1; 7 nucleotides match TRBD2. The last part of the DNA fits TRBJ2-7 better; the J call may be wrong. Germline V lookup: CDR1 MNHEY, CDR2 SVGEGT. This CDR3 has 14 amino acids. The CDR3: CASPLAASYNEQYF. The CDR3 DNA follows: TGTGCCAGCCCTCTAGCGGCCTCCTACAATGAGCAGTACTTC.

This clonotype was observed many times. The gene calls are TRBV7-2 and TRBJ2-3; D ambiguous. V lost 1 base and J lost 4, with 9 bases in between. Germline-derived CDR1 and CDR2 are SGHTA and FQGNSA. This CDR3 is 14 amino acids long. The DNA for the CDR3 is TGTGCCAGCAGCTTAGGGGGTAGTGCAGATACGCAGTATTTT. This translates into CASSLGGSADTQYF.

V is TRBV10-3 and J is TRBJ1-1; D remains ambiguous. The CDR3 is made up of 14 amino acids. Trimming shortened V by 3 bases and J by 5 bases, and 13 bases separated the two germline ends. Germline V gives CDR1 ENHRY, CDR2 SYGVKD. The CDR3 DNA reads TGTGCCATCAGTGATGGGAGCTCGAGGACTGAAGCTTTCTTT. It translates to CAISDGSSRTEAFF.

This clonotype was seen once. The rearrangement joins TRBV6-5 to TRBJ2-5, with D hard to call. In germline, CDR1 is MNHEY, CDR2 SVGAGI. Between the trimmed V and J ends, which lost 5 bases and 11 bases, there was a span of 18 bases. The CDR3 covers 13 residues. The CDR3 DNA is TGTGCCAGCAGTGACGCAGAAACGAATGAGCAGTACTTC. It is translated as CASSDAETNEQYF.